The entry below gives a single T cell receptor (beta chain) sequence along with its context. Measured with immunoSEQ multiplex PCR; TCRdb has only the in-frame clones, and not every one. The data contain about 160,000 clones, 82% of them singletons. This CDR3 is 15 amino acids long. V dropped 6 bases and J dropped 8; count of bases not matched to a gene: 10. The germline gives CDR1 MNHEY, CDR2 SVGAGI. This specimen comes from a study of blood T cell repertoires in COVID-19. Enrolled during active infection, Seattle patients were then followed longitudinally. Sequencing used peripheral blood. This clonotype was sampled from a woman between 35 and 50 years old with COVID-19, enrolled during active disease. The V gene is TRBV6-5, the J gene TRBJ1-4; 9 bases match TRBD1. CDR3 amino acids: CASRRNRGLGEKLFF. CDR3 nucleotides: TGTGCCAGCAGACGGAACAGGGGGCTGGGGGAAAAACTGTTTTTT.